This TCR beta chain was retrieved from a study of cytomegalovirus exposure and HLA in healthy donors. Study outcomes and limitations: Most TCR sequences were seen very rarely across donors, but some public TCRs occurred in many. Most TCR beta V segments were productive about 90% or about 30% of the time in an earlier analysis.

This CDR3 is built from 16 residues. Per germline, CDR1 LNHDA and CDR2 SQIVND (reference sequence). V lost 5 bases and J lost 7; bases outside the gene matches: 8. Vbeta (60) and Jbeta (13) primers were used in the PCR. Data came from immunoSEQ multiplex PCR; TCRdb stores just in-frame clones and leaves some out. The sample includes 150,000 or so clones, about 80% of them seen just once. Concerning this clone itself: Its specificity is unknown.

The sequencing sample was made of PBMCs. This clonotype was sampled from a woman aged 45-59 years in good health and CMV-seropositive. The genes are TRBV19 and TRBJ2-2; TRBD2 aligns across 12 bases. Here the CDR3 DNA reads TGTGCCAGTAGTCTAGCGGGGGGGTTGATTATCGGGGAGCTGTTTTTT. It translates to CASSLAGGLIIGELFF.